The next 25 T cell receptor beta chains were all read from a single sample in a study of cytomegalovirus exposure and HLA in healthy donors. This PCR relied on a set of 60 Vbeta primers and 13 Jbeta primers. TCRdb's table, derived via immunoSEQ multiplex PCR, lists solely in-frame clones and lacks some. This listing includes more than 95,000 clones. Material for sequencing was PBMCs. Source of these receptors: a man aged 35 to 55 in good health and CMV-seronegative.

The J gene is TRBJ2-6, the V gene TRBV7-2; the D gene is possibly TRBD1 (6 bases). There are 16 residues in the CDR3. In germline, CDR1 is SGHTA, CDR2 FQGNSA. V dropped 1 base and J dropped 3 bases, with 10 bases sitting between them. In nucleotides, the CDR3 is TGTGCCAGCAGCTTAGTAGGGGGATTTGGGGCCAACGTCCTGACTTTC. Residues: CASSLVGGFGANVLTF. Variable domain in full (rest from reference TRBV7-2 and TRBJ2-6): GAGVSQSPSNKVTEKGKDVELRCDPISGHTALYWYRQSLGQGLEFLIYFQGNSAPDKSGLPSDRFSAERTGGSVSTLTIQRTQQEDSAVYLCASSLVGGFGANVLTFGAGSRLTVL.

This sequence joins TRBV29-1 and TRBJ1-1; D may be TRBD1 (6 bases). The CDR3 is 13 residues long. The V gene lost 7 bases and the J gene lost 2 bases, with 14 bases spanning the gap. CDR1 is SQVTM and CDR2 is ANQGSEA in the germline V gene. The CDR3 DNA follows: TGCAGCGCCAAGGACAGCTTTAACACTGAAGCTTTCTTT. Protein sequence: CSAKDSFNTEAFF.

The J gene is TRBJ2-3, the V gene TRBV29-1, with D maybe TRBD2 (7 bases). With 8 bases removed from V and 2 bases from J, the gap between germline ends came to 17 bases. This CDR3 spans 14 amino acids. CDR1 is SQVTM, CDR2 ANQGSEA, per germline. CDR3 sequence: CSWGGPTSTDTQYF. In DNA form, the CDR3 reads TGCAGCTGGGGGGGGCCTACCTCCACAGATACGCAGTATTTT.

The gene calls are TRBV5-4 and TRBJ1-2; 8 nucleotides agree with TRBD1. Germline V lookup: CDR1 SGHNT, CDR2 YYREEE (reference sequence). Germline trimming cut 4 bases from V and 4 bases from J; bases unmatched to any gene: 3. The CDR3 covers 13 residues. The CDR3 region has the DNA TGTGCCAGCAGCGTGGACAGGGCCTATGGCTACACCTTC. The encoded protein is CASSVDRAYGYTF.

The rearrangement links TRBV19 to TRBJ2-1, with TRBD2 matching 12 bases. This CDR3 region has 20 residues. Per germline, CDR1 LNHDA and CDR2 SQIVND (reference sequence). The V segment lost 4 bases and the J segment 0 bases; nucleotides outside the gene matches: 13. The CDR3 sequence is CASSTLLGLAGTGSYNEQFF. The CDR3 DNA sequence: TGTGCCAGTAGTACCCTCCTAGGACTAGCGGGGACGGGCTCCTACAATGAGCAGTTCTTC.

The chain employs TRBV11-2 and TRBJ2-7, with a possible D match to TRBD2 (5 bases). Trimming removed 4 bases at V and 3 bases at J, with 19 bases between. Germline-derived CDR1 and CDR2 are SGHAT and FQNNGV. This CDR3 comprises 16 residues. DNA for the CDR3: TGTGCCAGCAGCTCCATGTTAGGACCTAGCTTCTACGAGCAGTACTTC. Translation: CASSSMLGPSFYEQYF. Filled out from reference TRBV11-2 and TRBJ2-7, the complete variable domain reads EAGVAQSPRYKIIEKRQSVAFWCNPISGHATLYWYQQILGQGPKLLIQFQNNGVVDDSQLPKDRFSAERLKGVDSTLKIQPAKLEDSAVYLCASSSMLGPSFYEQYFGPGTRLTVT.

The V and J genes are TRBV11-2 and TRBJ2-5; 8 bases map to TRBD2. The germline V gene encodes CDR1 SGHAT and CDR2 FQNNGV. V was clipped by 1 base and J by 5 bases; unmatched bases: 9. The CDR3 covers 16 residues. CDR3 DNA sequence: TGTGCCAGCAGCTTAGGCTTAGCGGGAAGGGGGGAGACCCAGTACTTC. The encoded protein is CASSLGLAGRGETQYF.

The chain links TRBV27 to TRBJ2-7, with 7 nucleotides matching TRBD2. The CDR3 has 16 residues. The J segment lost 1 base and the V segment lost 4 bases, leaving 10 bases of the junction unmatched. Per the germline V gene, CDR1 is MNHEY and CDR2 is SMNVEV (reference sequence). CDR3 sequence: CASSSPLGGISYEQYF. Here the CDR3 DNA reads TGTGCCAGCAGTTCCCCGCTGGGGGGGATTTCCTACGAGCAGTACTTC.

This sequence joins TRBV5-1 and TRBJ2-5, with TRBD1 matching 12 bases. The CDR3 extends over 16 amino acids. Germline CDR1 reads SGHRS; CDR2 reads YFSETQ. Trimming at V came to 4 bases and at J to 5 bases, leaving 9 bases not matched to a gene. CDR3 protein: CASSTLGTGGGETQYF. The CDR3 DNA is TGCGCCAGCAGCACCCTAGGGACAGGGGGCGGGGAGACCCAGTACTTC.

In nucleotides, the CDR3 is TGTGCCAGCAGTCAAGGGAGGGGGCCAGCTGACTCGCTAGCCGGGGAGCTGTTTTTT. Encoded protein: CASSQGRGPADSLAGELFF. This chain links TRBV6-1 with TRBJ2-2, with D perhaps being TRBD1 or TRBD2 (7 bases each). This CDR3 contains 19 residues. Trimming removed 5 bases from V and 6 bases from J, with 28 bases in between. Germline V gene sequence: CDR1 MNHNS, CDR2 SASEGT.

The chain is built from TRBV11-3 and TRBJ2-7; perhaps TRBD1 as D (6 bases). The germline V gene encodes CDR1 SGHNT and CDR2 YENEEA. Deletions cut 5 bases from V and 3 bases from J, with 8 bases between. CDR3 length equals 12 residues. The CDR3 DNA reads TGTGCCAGCAGCCTGACAGGCTACGAGCAGTACTTC. This encodes CASSLTGYEQYF.

This chain uses TRBV5-4 with TRBJ2-3, with 8 bases matching TRBD2. V lost 2 bases and J lost 6; bases outside the gene matches: 8. Germline-derived CDR1 and CDR2 are SGHNT and YYREEE (reference sequence). The CDR3 runs to 15 residues. CDR3 sequence: CASSLPGLGSDTQYF. The DNA of the CDR3 is TGTGCCAGCAGCTTACCGGGACTAGGATCGGATACGCAGTATTTT. Filled out from reference TRBV5-4 and TRBJ2-3, the complete variable domain reads ETGVTQSPTHLIKTRGQQVTLRCSSQSGHNTVSWYQQALGQGPQFIFQYYREEENGRGNFPPRFSGLQFPNYSSELNVNALELDDSALYLCASSLPGLGSDTQYFGPGTRLTVL.

The chain uses TRBV11-2 and TRBJ2-2; TRBD2 aligns across 13 bases. Unmatched junction bases numbered 8, after V lost 6 bases and J lost 4 bases. The CDR3 runs to 17 residues. CDR1 SGHAT and CDR2 FQNNGV come from the germline V gene. In nucleotides, the CDR3 is TGTGCCAGCAGTCCGGGACTAGCGGGATTTGGCACCGGGGAGCTGTTTTTT. Protein: CASSPGLAGFGTGELFF.

The chain links TRBV11-3 to TRBJ1-5, with 8 bases fitting TRBD1. The ends lost 5 bases at V and 1 base at J; junction bases unmatched: 10. This CDR3 spans 17 amino acids. Germline loops: CDR1 SGHNT, CDR2 YENEEA. CDR3 in amino acids: CASSPEPRQGSNQPQHF. The CDR3 bases are TGTGCCAGCAGCCCAGAACCCCGACAGGGGAGCAATCAGCCCCAGCATTTT.

The gene calls are TRBV4-2 and TRBJ2-6; D perhaps matches TRBD1 (6 bases). The CDR3 loop spans 17 amino acids. From germline, CDR1 is LGHNA and CDR2 YNFKEQ. The ends were cut back, 3 bases at V and 4 bases at J, with 16 bases in the middle. The chain's CDR3 is CASSHKQGREGANVLTF. Written as DNA, the CDR3 is TGTGCCAGCAGCCACAAACAGGGCCGAGAAGGGGCCAACGTCCTGACTTTC.

The V gene is TRBV10-3, the J gene TRBJ2-3, with D possibly matching TRBD2 (5 bases). There are 13 residues in the CDR3. V shed 3 bases and J shed 10 bases, with 14 bases lying between them. Germline V CDR1 and CDR2: ENHRY, SYGVKD. CDR3 sequence (DNA): TGTGCCATCAGTGACCCCTCTAGCCCAGCGCAGTATTTT. As protein: CAISDPSSPAQYF.

This chain uses TRBV15 with TRBJ2-3; a possible D gene is TRBD2 (5 bases). V lost 3 bases and J lost 3, with 13 bases in between. Germline loops: CDR1 LNHNV, CDR2 YYDKDF (reference sequence). The CDR3 contains 15 residues. The CDR3 loop reads CATSRSLGRTDTQYF. DNA for the CDR3: TGTGCCACCAGCAGGTCACTAGGTCGGACAGATACGCAGTATTTT.

The chain uses TRBV2 and TRBJ2-7; 11 nucleotides align to TRBD2. CDR1 and CDR2 (germline): SNHLY, FYNNEI. V lost 7 bases, J lost 3 bases, and 8 bases stayed unmatched. This CDR3 is 15 amino acids long. In DNA, the CDR3 is TGTGCCAGCAAAACCGAGACTAGCGGGGTCTACGAGCAGTACTTC. Its translation is CASKTETSGVYEQYF.

V is TRBV5-4 and J is TRBJ1-3; D is perhaps TRBD1 (5 bases). Germline V lookup: CDR1 SGHNT, CDR2 YYREEE (reference sequence). The CDR3 covers 15 residues. V lost 2 bases, J lost 4 bases, and 13 bases lay in between. CDR3 sequence (DNA): TGTGCCAGCAGCTTAGGAACCCAGGGAGGAAACACCATATATTTT. This codes for CASSLGTQGGNTIYF.

The V call is TRBV7-9, the J call TRBJ1-2; D is ambiguous. The V end lost 7 bases, the J end lost 4 bases, and 16 bases lay between the germline ends. Germline CDR1 reads SEHNR; CDR2 reads FQNEAQ (reference sequence). The CDR3 contains 14 residues. The CDR3 DNA sequence: TGTGCCAGCAATACAGTACCTGACCTCTATGGCTACACCTTC. As protein: CASNTVPDLYGYTF.

As DNA, the CDR3 is TGCGCCACCAAAACTGGGGGGACAGCCCAAGAGACCCAGTACTTC. Translation gives CATKTGGTAQETQYF. This chain links TRBV5-1 with TRBJ2-5; weak D call: TRBD1 (7 bases). Trimming removed 9 bases from V and 1 base from J, with 19 bases in between. CDR3 length: 15 amino acids. Germline values: CDR1 SGHRS, CDR2 YFSETQ. The full variable domain, its missing parts supplied by reference TRBV5-1 and TRBJ2-5, is KAGVTQTPRYLIKTRGQQVTLSCSPISGHRSVSWYQQTPGQGLQFLFEYFSETQRNKGNFPGRFSGRQFSNSRSEMNVSTLELGDSALYLCATKTGGTAQETQYFGPGTRLLVL.

This chain uses TRBV11-2 with TRBJ2-3; possible D gene TRBD1, 6 bases. CDR1 is SGHAT and CDR2 is FQNNGV in the germline V gene. V shed 2 bases and J shed 4 bases, with 10 bases lying between them. This CDR3 is 14 amino acids long. The CDR3 spells CASSLLRGADTQYF. The CDR3 DNA reads TGTGCCAGCAGCTTACTCAGGGGCGCAGATACGCAGTATTTT.

This chain uses TRBV9 with TRBJ2-2; D is perhaps TRBD1 (6 bases). CDR3 size: 23 residues. Trimming removed 4 bases at V and 0 bases at J, with 34 bases between. Germline-derived CDR1 and CDR2 are SGDLS and YYNGEE. CDR3: CASSTPKPGQISQDYANTGELFF. CDR3 nucleotides: TGTGCCAGCAGCACCCCAAAGCCCGGACAGATCTCACAAGATTACGCGAACACCGGGGAGCTGTTTTTT.

The CDR3 coding sequence is TGTGCCAGCAGATCTAGACAGGCGGGGGGGGAAAAACTGTTTTTT. It is translated as CASRSRQAGGEKLFF. V and J are TRBV6-5 and TRBJ1-4; a possible D gene is TRBD1 (6 bases). The CDR3 runs to 15 residues. Trimming cost V 6 bases and J 8 bases, with 19 bases left between them. Germline CDR1 MNHEY, CDR2 SVGAGI.

This chain connects TRBV7-9 to TRBJ2-1; unclear D gene. Germline CDR1 SEHNR, CDR2 FQNEAQ (reference sequence). CDR3 length: 13 residues. The V end lost 1 base, the J end lost 7 bases, and 8 bases lay between the germline ends. The CDR3 coding sequence is TGTGCCAGCAGCTTAGTTCCGCGGAATGAGCAGTTCTTC. Translated, it gives CASSLVPRNEQFF.